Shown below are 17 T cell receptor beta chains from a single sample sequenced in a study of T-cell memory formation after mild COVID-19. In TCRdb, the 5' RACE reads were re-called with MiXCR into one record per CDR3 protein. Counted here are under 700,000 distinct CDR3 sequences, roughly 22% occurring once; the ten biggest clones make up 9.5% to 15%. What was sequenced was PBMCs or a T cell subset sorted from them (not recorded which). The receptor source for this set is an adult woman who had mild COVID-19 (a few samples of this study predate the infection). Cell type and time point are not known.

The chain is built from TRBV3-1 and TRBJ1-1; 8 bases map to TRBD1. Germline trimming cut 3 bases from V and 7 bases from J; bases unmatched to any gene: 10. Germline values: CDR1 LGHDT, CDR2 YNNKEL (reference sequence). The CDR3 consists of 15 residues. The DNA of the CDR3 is TGTGCCAGCAGCCACTCCTCTCAGGGGGCTATTGAAGCTTTCTTT. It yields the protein CASSHSSQGAIEAFF.

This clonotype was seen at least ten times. As DNA, the CDR3 is TGTGCCACCAGTGTTGGCTATGGCTACACCTTC. It translates to CATSVGYGYTF. V gene TRBV24-1 combines with J gene TRBJ1-2; D is unclear. The CDR3 length is 11 residues. Germline V gives CDR1 KGHDR, CDR2 SFDVKD. V was clipped by 5 bases and J by 4 bases, with 4 bases between them.

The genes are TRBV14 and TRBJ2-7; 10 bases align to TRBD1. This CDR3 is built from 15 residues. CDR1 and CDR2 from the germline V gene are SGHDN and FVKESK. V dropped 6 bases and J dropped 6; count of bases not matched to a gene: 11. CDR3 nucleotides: TGTGCCAGCAGTTCTAGGGACAGGGGAGTACGCGAGCAGTACTTC. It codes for CASSSRDRGVREQYF.

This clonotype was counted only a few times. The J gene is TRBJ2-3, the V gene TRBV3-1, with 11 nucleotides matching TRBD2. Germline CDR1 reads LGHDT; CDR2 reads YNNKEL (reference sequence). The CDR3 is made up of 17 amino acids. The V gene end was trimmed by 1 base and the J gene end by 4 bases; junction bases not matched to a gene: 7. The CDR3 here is CASSQAQLAGVADTQYF. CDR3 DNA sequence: TGTGCCAGCAGCCAAGCCCAACTAGCGGGAGTGGCAGATACGCAGTATTTT.

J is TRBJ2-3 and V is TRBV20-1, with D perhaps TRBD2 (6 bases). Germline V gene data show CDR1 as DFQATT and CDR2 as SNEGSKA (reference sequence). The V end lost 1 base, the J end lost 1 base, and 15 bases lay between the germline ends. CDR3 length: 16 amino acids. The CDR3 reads CSARGGDLPGTDTQYF. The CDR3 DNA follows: TGCAGTGCTAGAGGGGGGGACCTCCCTGGCACAGATACGCAGTATTTT.

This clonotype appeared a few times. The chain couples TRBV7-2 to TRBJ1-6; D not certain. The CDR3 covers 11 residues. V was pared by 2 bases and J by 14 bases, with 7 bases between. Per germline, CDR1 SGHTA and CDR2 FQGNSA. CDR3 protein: CASSLRWSLHF. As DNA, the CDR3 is TGTGCCAGCAGCTTAAGGTGGTCCCTCCACTTT.

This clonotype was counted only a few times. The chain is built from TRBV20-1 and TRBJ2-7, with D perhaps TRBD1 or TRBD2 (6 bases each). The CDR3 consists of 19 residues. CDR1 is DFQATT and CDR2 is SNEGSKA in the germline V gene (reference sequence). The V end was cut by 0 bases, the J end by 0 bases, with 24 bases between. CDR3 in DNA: TGCAGTGCTAGAGATCGGGGGCGCGGGTCAGGAGGAGGCTCCTACGAGCAGTACTTC. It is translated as CSARDRGRGSGGGSYEQYF.

CDR3 nucleotides: TGTGCCAGTAGTATAGTAGTACAGGGGGTCCGACAGCCCCAGCATTTT. This sequence encodes CASSIVVQGVRQPQHF. This chain links TRBV19 with TRBJ1-5; 8 nucleotides match TRBD1. CDR3 length: 16 residues. V gave up 1 base and J gave up 7 bases; unmatched junction bases: 9. Germline V gives CDR1 LNHDA, CDR2 SQIVND (reference sequence).

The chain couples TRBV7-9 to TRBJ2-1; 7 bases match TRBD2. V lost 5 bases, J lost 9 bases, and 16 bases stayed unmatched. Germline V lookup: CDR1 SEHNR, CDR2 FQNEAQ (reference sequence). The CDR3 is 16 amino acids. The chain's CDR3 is CASSLLGSGRYSEQFF. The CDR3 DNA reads TGTGCCAGCAGCCTTCTTGGTAGCGGGCGATATAGTGAGCAGTTCTTC.

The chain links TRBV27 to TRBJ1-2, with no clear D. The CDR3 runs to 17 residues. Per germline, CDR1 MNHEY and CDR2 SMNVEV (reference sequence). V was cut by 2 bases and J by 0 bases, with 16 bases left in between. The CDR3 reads CASSLRWFDAANYGYTF. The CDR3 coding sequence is TGTGCCAGCAGTTTACGGTGGTTTGACGCAGCTAACTATGGCTACACCTTC.

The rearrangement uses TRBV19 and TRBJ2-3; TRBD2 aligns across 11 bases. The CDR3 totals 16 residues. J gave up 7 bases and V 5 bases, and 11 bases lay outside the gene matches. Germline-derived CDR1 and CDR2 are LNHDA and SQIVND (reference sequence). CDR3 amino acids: CASSGLLAGERNTQYF. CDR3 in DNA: TGTGCCAGTAGTGGGTTACTAGCGGGAGAAAGGAATACGCAGTATTTT.

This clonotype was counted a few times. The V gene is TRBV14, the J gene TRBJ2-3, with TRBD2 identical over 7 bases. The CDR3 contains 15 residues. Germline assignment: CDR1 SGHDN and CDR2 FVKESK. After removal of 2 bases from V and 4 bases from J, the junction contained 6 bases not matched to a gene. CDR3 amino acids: CASSQLAAPADTQYF. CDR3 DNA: TGTGCCAGCAGCCAACTAGCGGCCCCCGCAGATACGCAGTATTTT.

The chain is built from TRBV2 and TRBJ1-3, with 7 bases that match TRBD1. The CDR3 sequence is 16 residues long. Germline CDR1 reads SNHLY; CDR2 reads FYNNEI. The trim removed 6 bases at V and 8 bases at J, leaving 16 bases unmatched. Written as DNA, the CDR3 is TGTGCCAGCAGGGAACCGGACAGGCCAACCGGGGACACCATATATTTT. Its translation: CASREPDRPTGDTIYF.

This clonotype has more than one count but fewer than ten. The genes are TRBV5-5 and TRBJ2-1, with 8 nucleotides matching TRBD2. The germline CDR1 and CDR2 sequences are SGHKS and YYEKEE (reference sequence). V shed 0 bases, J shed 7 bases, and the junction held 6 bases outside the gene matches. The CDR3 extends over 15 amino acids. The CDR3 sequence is CASSLVSGSNNEQFF. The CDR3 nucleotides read TGTGCCAGCAGCTTGGTGAGCGGGAGTAATAATGAGCAGTTCTTC.

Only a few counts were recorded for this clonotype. The CDR3 spells CASSLSSGAPNYGYTF. CDR3 nucleotides: TGTGCCAGCAGCTTATCGTCCGGGGCGCCTAACTATGGCTACACCTTC. This rearrangement joins TRBV7-9 to TRBJ1-2; perhaps TRBD1 as D (5 bases). Trimming cost V 2 bases and J 0 bases, with 13 bases left between them. The V gene's germline CDR1 is SEHNR and CDR2 FQNEAQ (reference sequence). The CDR3 is 16 residues long.

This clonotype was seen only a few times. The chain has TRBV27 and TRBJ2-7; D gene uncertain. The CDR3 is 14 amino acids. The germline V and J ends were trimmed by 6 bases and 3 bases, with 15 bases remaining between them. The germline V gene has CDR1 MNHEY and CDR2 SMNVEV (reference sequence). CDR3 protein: CASSLQPGNYEQYF. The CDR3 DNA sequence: TGTGCCAGCAGCCTACAGCCCGGTAACTACGAGCAGTACTTC.

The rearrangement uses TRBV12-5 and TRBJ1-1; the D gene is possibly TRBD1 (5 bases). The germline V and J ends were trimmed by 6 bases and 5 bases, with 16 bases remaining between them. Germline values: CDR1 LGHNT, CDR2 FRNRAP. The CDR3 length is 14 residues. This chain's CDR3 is CASGSLGPGTEAFF. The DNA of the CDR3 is TGTGCTAGTGGGAGCCTGGGGCCGGGGACTGAAGCTTTCTTT.